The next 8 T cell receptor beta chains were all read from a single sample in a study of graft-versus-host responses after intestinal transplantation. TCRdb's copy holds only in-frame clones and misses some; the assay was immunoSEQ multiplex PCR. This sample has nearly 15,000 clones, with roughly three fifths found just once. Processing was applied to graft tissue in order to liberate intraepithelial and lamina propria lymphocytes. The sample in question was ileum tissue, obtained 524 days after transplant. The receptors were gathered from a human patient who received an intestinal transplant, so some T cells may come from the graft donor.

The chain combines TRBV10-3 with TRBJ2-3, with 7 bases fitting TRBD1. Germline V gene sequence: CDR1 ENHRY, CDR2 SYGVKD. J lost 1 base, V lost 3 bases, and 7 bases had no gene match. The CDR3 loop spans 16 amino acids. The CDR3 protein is CAISEPPGTGTDTQYF. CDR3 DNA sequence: TGTGCCATCAGTGAACCCCCCGGGACAGGCACAGATACGCAGTATTTT.

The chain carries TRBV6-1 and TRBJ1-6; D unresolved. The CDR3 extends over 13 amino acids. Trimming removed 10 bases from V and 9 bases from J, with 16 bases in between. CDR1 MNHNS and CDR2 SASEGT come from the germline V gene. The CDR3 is CATSISSGSPLHF. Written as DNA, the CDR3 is TGTGCCACTTCAATCTCCTCCGGTTCACCCCTCCACTTT.

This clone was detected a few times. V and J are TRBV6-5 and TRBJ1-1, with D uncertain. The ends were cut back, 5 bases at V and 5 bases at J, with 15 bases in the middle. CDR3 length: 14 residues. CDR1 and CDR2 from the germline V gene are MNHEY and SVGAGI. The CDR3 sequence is CASSRPGGGTEAFF. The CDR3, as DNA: TGTGCCAGCAGTCGTCCCGGAGGAGGGACTGAAGCTTTCTTT.

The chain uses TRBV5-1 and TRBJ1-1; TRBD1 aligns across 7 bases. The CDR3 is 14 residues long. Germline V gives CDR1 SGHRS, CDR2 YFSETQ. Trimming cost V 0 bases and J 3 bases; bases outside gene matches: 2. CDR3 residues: CASSLVTGDTEAFF. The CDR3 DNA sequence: TGCGCCAGCAGCTTGGTAACAGGGGACACTGAAGCTTTCTTT.

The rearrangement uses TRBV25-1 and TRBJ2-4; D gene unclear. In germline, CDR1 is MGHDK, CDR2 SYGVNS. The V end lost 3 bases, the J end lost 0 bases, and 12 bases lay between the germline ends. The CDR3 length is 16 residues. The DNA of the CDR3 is TGTGCCAGCAGTGACAAACAGCAACTAGCCAAAAACATTCAGTACTTC. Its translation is CASSDKQQLAKNIQYF.

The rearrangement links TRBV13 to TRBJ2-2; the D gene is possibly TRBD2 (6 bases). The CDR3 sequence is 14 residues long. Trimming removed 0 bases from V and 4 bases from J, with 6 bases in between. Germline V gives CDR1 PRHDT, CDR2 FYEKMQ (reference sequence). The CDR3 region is CASSLGTSTGELFF. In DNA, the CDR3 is TGTGCCAGCAGCTTAGGGACTAGCACCGGGGAGCTGTTTTTT.

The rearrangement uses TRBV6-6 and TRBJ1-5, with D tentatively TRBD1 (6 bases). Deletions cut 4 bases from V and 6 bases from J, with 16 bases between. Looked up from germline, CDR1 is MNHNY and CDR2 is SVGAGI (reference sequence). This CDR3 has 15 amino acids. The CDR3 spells CASSSLGGGLQPQHF. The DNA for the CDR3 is TGTGCCAGCAGTTCACTTGGCGGGGGGCTTCAGCCCCAGCATTTT.

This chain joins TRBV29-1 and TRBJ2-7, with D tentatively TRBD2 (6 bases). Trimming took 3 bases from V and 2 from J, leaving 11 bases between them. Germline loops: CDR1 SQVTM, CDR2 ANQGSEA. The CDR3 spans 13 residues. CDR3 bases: TGCAGCGTTGAGACGGGGGAAACCTACGAGCAGTACTTC. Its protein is CSVETGETYEQYF.